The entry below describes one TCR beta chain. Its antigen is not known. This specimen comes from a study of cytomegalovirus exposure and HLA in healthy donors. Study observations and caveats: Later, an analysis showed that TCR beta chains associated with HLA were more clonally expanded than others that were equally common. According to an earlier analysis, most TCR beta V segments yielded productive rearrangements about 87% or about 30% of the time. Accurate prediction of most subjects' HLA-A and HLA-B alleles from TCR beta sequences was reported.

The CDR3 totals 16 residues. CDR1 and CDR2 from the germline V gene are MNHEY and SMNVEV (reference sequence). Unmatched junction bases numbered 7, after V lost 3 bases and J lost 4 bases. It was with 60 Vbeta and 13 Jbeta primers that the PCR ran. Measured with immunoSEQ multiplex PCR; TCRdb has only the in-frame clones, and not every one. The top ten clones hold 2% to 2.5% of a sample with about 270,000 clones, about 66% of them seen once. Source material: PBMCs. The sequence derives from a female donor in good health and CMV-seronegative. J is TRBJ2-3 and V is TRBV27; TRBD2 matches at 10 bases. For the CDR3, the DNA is TGTGCCAGCAGTTTCCGGCTAGCGGGAGCCTCAGATACGCAGTATTTT. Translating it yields CASSFRLAGASDTQYF.